A selection of T cell receptor beta chains follows, all from one sample in a study of blood T cell repertoires in COVID-19. The assay was immunoSEQ multiplex PCR, and TCRdb's table has in-frame clones only and misses some. This sample has about 75,000 clones, with about 74% found just once. Material for sequencing was peripheral blood. These receptors originate from a human donor with acute or convalescent COVID-19. The donor label of this sample is uncertain. Both conserved end residues are part of each CDR3. Each record gives: D gene, J gene, V gene, clone size, CDR3 protein, CDR3 DNA. A D gene is named only where the DNA matches it firmly. Not all rows give a size; the values are once, few, many and, for expanded clones, a class.

D gene: TRBD2
J gene: TRBJ2-1
V gene: TRBV7-2
clone size: .
CDR3 protein: CASSQAQSGRGVEQFF
CDR3 DNA: TGTGCCAGCAGCCAAGCCCAGAGCGGGAGAGGCGTTGAGCAGTTCTTC

D gene: .
J gene: TRBJ1-4
V gene: TRBV11-2
clone size: .
CDR3 protein: CASSSGGINEKLFF
CDR3 DNA: TGTGCCAGCAGCTCGGGAGGAATTAATGAAAAACTGTTTTTT

D gene: TRBD1
J gene: TRBJ1-2
V gene: TRBV28
clone size: .
CDR3 protein: CASISPQGQANYGYTF
CDR3 DNA: TGTGCCAGCATTTCCCCCCAAGGACAGGCGAACTATGGCTACACCTTC

D gene: .
J gene: TRBJ2-4
V gene: TRBV4-1
clone size: .
CDR3 protein: CASSKDGQYPRTNASIQYF
CDR3 DNA: TGCGCCAGCAGCAAAGACGGGCAGTACCCCAGGACTAACGCGAGCATTCAGTACTTC

D gene: TRBD2
J gene: TRBJ2-7
V gene: TRBV6-5
clone size: .
CDR3 protein: CASSYIGLAGSHEQYF
CDR3 DNA: TGTGCCAGCAGTTACATTGGACTAGCGGGATCTCACGAGCAGTACTTC

D gene: .
J gene: TRBJ1-6
V gene: TRBV7-9
clone size: .
CDR3 protein: CASSLREGYNSPLHF
CDR3 DNA: TGTGCCAGCAGCTTAAGGGAGGGGTATAATTCACCCCTCCACTTT

D gene: .
J gene: TRBJ1-5
V gene: TRBV28
clone size: .
CDR3 protein: CASSSRGRGNQPQHF
CDR3 DNA: TGTGCCAGCTCGTCCAGGGGAAGGGGCAATCAGCCCCAGCATTTT

D gene: TRBD1
J gene: TRBJ1-4
V gene: TRBV5-1
clone size: .
CDR3 protein: CASSRDSPGEKLFF
CDR3 DNA: TGCGCCAGCAGCCGGGACAGTCCCGGGGAAAAACTGTTTTTT

D gene: TRBD2
J gene: TRBJ2-7
V gene: TRBV19
clone size: .
CDR3 protein: CASSRGTSGSYEQYF
CDR3 DNA: TGTGCCAGTAGCCGCGGGACTAGCGGGAGCTACGAGCAGTACTTC

D gene: .
J gene: TRBJ1-2
V gene: TRBV7-8
clone size: few
CDR3 protein: CASTTNRAANYGYTF
CDR3 DNA: TGTGCCAGCACTACAAACAGGGCCGCTAACTATGGCTACACCTTC

D gene: TRBD2
J gene: TRBJ2-7
V gene: TRBV28
clone size: .
CDR3 protein: CASKREGPGYEQYF
CDR3 DNA: TGTGCCAGCAAGCGGGAGGGCCCGGGCTACGAGCAGTACTTC

D gene: .
J gene: TRBJ1-3
V gene: TRBV5-4
clone size: .
CDR3 protein: CASSRDRGHGDTIYF
CDR3 DNA: TGTGCCAGCAGCCGGGATAGAGGGCACGGAGACACCATATATTTT

D gene: .
J gene: TRBJ1-5
V gene: TRBV12-3/TRBV12-4
clone size: .
CDR3 protein: CASSTANQPQHF
CDR3 DNA: TGTGCCAGCTCGACAGCCAATCAGCCCCAGCATTTT

D gene: .
J gene: TRBJ2-7
V gene: TRBV18
clone size: .
CDR3 protein: CASSSAVEREQYF
CDR3 DNA: TGTGCCAGCTCCTCAGCGGTAGAACGGGAGCAGTACTTC

D gene: TRBD1
J gene: TRBJ1-4
V gene: TRBV15
clone size: .
CDR3 protein: CATSRGGGQLNEKLFF
CDR3 DNA: TGTGCCACCAGCAGAGGAGGGGGACAGCTTAATGAAAAACTGTTTTTT

D gene: TRBD2
J gene: TRBJ2-7
V gene: TRBV11-3
clone size: few
CDR3 protein: CASSRRTGGSGPSEQYF
CDR3 DNA: TGTGCCAGCAGTCGACGGACGGGGGGTAGCGGCCCTAGCGAGCAGTACTTC

D gene: TRBD2
J gene: TRBJ2-1
V gene: TRBV7-2
clone size: .
CDR3 protein: CASSLSGRASDEQFF
CDR3 DNA: TGTGCCAGCAGCTTAAGCGGGAGGGCCTCGGATGAGCAGTTCTTC

D gene: .
J gene: TRBJ1-5
V gene: TRBV7-6
clone size: few
CDR3 protein: CASSPDLTFSNQPQHF
CDR3 DNA: TGTGCCAGCAGCCCAGATCTTACCTTTAGCAATCAGCCCCAGCATTTT

D gene: .
J gene: TRBJ2-1
V gene: TRBV9
clone size: few
CDR3 protein: CASSAGYNEQFF
CDR3 DNA: TGTGCCAGCAGCGCCGGGTACAATGAGCAGTTCTTC

D gene: .
J gene: TRBJ2-1
V gene: TRBV5-1
clone size: .
CDR3 protein: CASSAGTESNEQFF
CDR3 DNA: TGCGCCAGCAGCGCGGGGACAGAATCGAATGAGCAGTTCTTC

D gene: .
J gene: TRBJ2-5
V gene: TRBV5-5
clone size: .
CDR3 protein: CASSLQGWETQYF
CDR3 DNA: TGTGCCAGCAGCTTGCAGGGATGGGAGACCCAGTACTTC

D gene: TRBD2
J gene: TRBJ2-5
V gene: TRBV7-2
clone size: .
CDR3 protein: CASSPDSGGETQYF
CDR3 DNA: TGTGCCAGCAGCCCAGACAGCGGGGGTGAGACCCAGTACTTC

D gene: TRBD2
J gene: TRBJ2-1
V gene: TRBV7-2
clone size: .
CDR3 protein: CASSFRLAGSEQFF
CDR3 DNA: TGTGCCAGCAGCTTTAGACTAGCGGGAAGTGAGCAGTTCTTC

D gene: .
J gene: TRBJ1-2
V gene: TRBV28
clone size: .
CDR3 protein: CASSLWGTVGYTF
CDR3 DNA: TGTGCCAGCAGTTTGTGGGGGACTGTCGGCTACACCTTC

D gene: .
J gene: TRBJ2-7
V gene: TRBV10-1
clone size: .
CDR3 protein: CASSGVVLGEQYF
CDR3 DNA: TGCGCCAGCAGTGGGGTCGTACTAGGAGAGCAGTACTTC

D gene: .
J gene: TRBJ1-5
V gene: TRBV6-5
clone size: few
CDR3 protein: CASGEGNQPQHF
CDR3 DNA: TGTGCCAGCGGGGAGGGGAATCAGCCCCAGCATTTT

D gene: TRBD1
J gene: TRBJ1-6
V gene: TRBV7-8
clone size: .
CDR3 protein: CASSLVLSGQAYNSPLHF
CDR3 DNA: TGTGCCAGCAGCTTAGTCCTCTCAGGACAGGCCTATAATTCACCCCTCCACTTT

D gene: .
J gene: TRBJ2-1
V gene: TRBV7-3
clone size: once
CDR3 protein: CASSPWGQGPVVNEQFF
CDR3 DNA: TGTGCCAGCAGCCCTTGGGGGCAGGGGCCGGTGGTCAATGAGCAGTTCTTC

D gene: .
J gene: TRBJ1-2
V gene: TRBV15
clone size: .
CDR3 protein: CATSRAQGRSYTF
CDR3 DNA: TGTGCCACCAGCAGAGCACAGGGAAGGAGCTACACCTTC

D gene: .
J gene: TRBJ1-6
V gene: TRBV11-2
clone size: few
CDR3 protein: CASSLVPVGSPLHF
CDR3 DNA: TGTGCCAGCAGCTTAGTCCCTGTCGGTTCACCCCTCCACTTT

D gene: .
J gene: TRBJ1-4
V gene: TRBV15
clone size: once
CDR3 protein: CATSRDPGGNEKLFF
CDR3 DNA: TGTGCCACCAGCAGAGATCCAGGTGGGAATGAAAAACTGTTTTTT

D gene: TRBD1
J gene: TRBJ2-1
V gene: TRBV6-6
clone size: .
CDR3 protein: CASSARQGMAQFF
CDR3 DNA: TGTGCCAGCAGTGCCCGACAGGGGATGGCGCAGTTCTTC

D gene: .
J gene: TRBJ2-1
V gene: TRBV12-3/TRBV12-4
clone size: many
CDR3 protein: CASSSLLQNEQFF
CDR3 DNA: TGTGCCAGCAGTTCCCTCTTGCAGAATGAGCAGTTCTTC

D gene: TRBD2
J gene: TRBJ2-3
V gene: TRBV2
clone size: .
CDR3 protein: CASSEAGVGTDTQYF
CDR3 DNA: TGTGCCAGCAGCGAAGCGGGAGTGGGGACAGATACGCAGTATTTT

D gene: .
J gene: TRBJ1-6
V gene: TRBV4-1
clone size: .
CDR3 protein: CASSQETVNNSPLHF
CDR3 DNA: TGCGCCAGCAGCCAAGAGACAGTTAATAATTCACCCCTCCACTTT

D gene: .
J gene: TRBJ1-3
V gene: TRBV6-5
clone size: few
CDR3 protein: CASSTTVGGGNTIYF
CDR3 DNA: TGTGCCAGCAGTACCACCGTGGGGGGAGGAAACACCATATATTTT

D gene: .
J gene: TRBJ2-3
V gene: TRBV6-5
clone size: .
CDR3 protein: CALGLVPTDTQYF
CDR3 DNA: TGTGCCCTGGGGCTAGTCCCCACAGATACGCAGTATTTT

D gene: TRBD2
J gene: TRBJ2-2
V gene: TRBV28
clone size: .
CDR3 protein: CASSFPGTSGTSNTGELFF
CDR3 DNA: TGTGCCAGCAGTTTTCCCGGGACTAGCGGGACTTCGAACACCGGGGAGCTGTTTTTT

D gene: .
J gene: TRBJ2-5
V gene: TRBV11-2
clone size: .
CDR3 protein: CASSYRETQYF
CDR3 DNA: TGTGCCAGCAGCTATCGAGAGACCCAGTACTTC

D gene: TRBD1
J gene: TRBJ2-1
V gene: TRBV7-9
clone size: .
CDR3 protein: CASSLSGQGDNEQFF
CDR3 DNA: TGTGCCAGCAGCTTATCAGGACAGGGAGACAATGAGCAGTTCTTC

D gene: .
J gene: TRBJ2-2
V gene: TRBV7-3
clone size: .
CDR3 protein: CASSSPPRGGVTNTGELFF
CDR3 DNA: TGTGCCAGCAGCTCCCCCCCCCGGGGCGGGGTAACGAACACCGGGGAGCTGTTTTTT

D gene: .
J gene: TRBJ1-4
V gene: TRBV5-1
clone size: few
CDR3 protein: CASSAGDTAGEKLFF
CDR3 DNA: TGCGCCAGCAGCGCAGGGGACACGGCCGGTGAAAAACTGTTTTTT

D gene: .
J gene: TRBJ2-3
V gene: TRBV24-1
clone size: .
CDR3 protein: CATSPEGRSTDTQYF
CDR3 DNA: TGTGCCACCAGTCCCGAGGGAAGGAGCACAGATACGCAGTATTTT

D gene: TRBD1
J gene: TRBJ2-5
V gene: TRBV5-1
clone size: .
CDR3 protein: CASSRLQGQETQYF
CDR3 DNA: TGCGCCAGCAGCAGACTACAGGGGCAAGAGACCCAGTACTTC